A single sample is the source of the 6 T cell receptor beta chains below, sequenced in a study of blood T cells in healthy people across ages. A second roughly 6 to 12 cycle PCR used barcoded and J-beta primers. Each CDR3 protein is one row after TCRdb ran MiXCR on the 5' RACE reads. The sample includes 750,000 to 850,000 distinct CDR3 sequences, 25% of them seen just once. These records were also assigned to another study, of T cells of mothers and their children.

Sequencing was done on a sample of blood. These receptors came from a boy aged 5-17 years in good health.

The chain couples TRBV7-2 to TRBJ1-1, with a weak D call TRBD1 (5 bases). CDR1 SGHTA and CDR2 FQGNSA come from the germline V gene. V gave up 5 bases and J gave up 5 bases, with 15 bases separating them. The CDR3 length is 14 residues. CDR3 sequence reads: CASSRRGGDTEAFF. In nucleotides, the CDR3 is TGTGCCAGCAGCCGCCGTGGGGGAGATACTGAAGCTTTCTTT.

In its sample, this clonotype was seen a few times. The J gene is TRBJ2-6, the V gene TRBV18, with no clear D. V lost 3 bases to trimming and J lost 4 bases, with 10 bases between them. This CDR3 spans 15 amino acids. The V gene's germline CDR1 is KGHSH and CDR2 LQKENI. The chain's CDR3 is CASSPPEAGANVLTF. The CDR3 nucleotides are TGTGCCAGCTCACCCCCAGAGGCAGGGGCCAACGTCCTGACTTTC. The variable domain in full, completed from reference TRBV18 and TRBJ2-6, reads NAGVMQNPRHLVRRRGQEARLRCSPMKGHSHVYWYRQLPEEGLKFMVYLQKENIIDESGMPKERFSAEFPKEGPSILRIQQVVRGDSAAYFCASSPPEAGANVLTFGAGSRLTVL.

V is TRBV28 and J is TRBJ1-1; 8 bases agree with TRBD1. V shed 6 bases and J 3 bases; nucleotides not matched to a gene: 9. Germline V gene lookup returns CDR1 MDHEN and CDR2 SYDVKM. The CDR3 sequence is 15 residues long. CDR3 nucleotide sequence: TGTGCCAGCAGCCTGACAGGGGAGGCGTACACTGAAGCTTTCTTT. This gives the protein CASSLTGEAYTEAFF. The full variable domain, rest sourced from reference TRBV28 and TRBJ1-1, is DVKVTQSSRYLVKRTGEKVFLECVQDMDHENMFWYRQDPGLGLRLIYFSYDVKMKEKGDIPEGYSVSREKKERFSLILESASTNQTSMYLCASSLTGEAYTEAFFGQGTRLTVV.

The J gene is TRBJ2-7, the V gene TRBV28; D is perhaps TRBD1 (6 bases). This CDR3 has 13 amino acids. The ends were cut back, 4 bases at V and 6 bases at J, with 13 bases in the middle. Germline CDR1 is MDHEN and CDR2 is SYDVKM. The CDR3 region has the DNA TGTGCCAGCAGTTCCCCCTCAGGGGCCGAGCAGTACTTC. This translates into CASSSPSGAEQYF. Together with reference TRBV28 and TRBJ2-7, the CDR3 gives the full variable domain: DVKVTQSSRYLVKRTGEKVFLECVQDMDHENMFWYRQDPGLGLRLIYFSYDVKMKEKGDIPEGYSVSREKKERFSLILESASTNQTSMYLCASSSPSGAEQYFGPGTRLTVT.

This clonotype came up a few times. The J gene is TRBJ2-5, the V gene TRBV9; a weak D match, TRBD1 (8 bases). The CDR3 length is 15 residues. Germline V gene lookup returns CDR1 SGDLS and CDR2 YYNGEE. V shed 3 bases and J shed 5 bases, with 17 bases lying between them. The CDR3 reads CASSAPDREGETQYF. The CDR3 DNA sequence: TGTGCCAGCAGCGCTCCGGACAGGGAGGGTGAGACCCAGTACTTC. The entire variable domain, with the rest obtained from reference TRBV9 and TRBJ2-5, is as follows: DSGVTQTPKHLITATGQRVTLRCSPRSGDLSVYWYQQSLDQGLQFLIQYYNGEERAKGNILERFSAQQFPDLHSELNLSSLELGDSALYFCASSAPDREGETQYFGPGTRLLVL.

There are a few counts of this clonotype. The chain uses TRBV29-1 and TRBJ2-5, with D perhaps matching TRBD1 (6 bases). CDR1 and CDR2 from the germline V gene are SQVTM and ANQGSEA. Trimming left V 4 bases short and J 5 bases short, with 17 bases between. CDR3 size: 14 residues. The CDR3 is CSVVGAKTGETQYF. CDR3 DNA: TGCAGCGTTGTGGGGGCCAAGACCGGGGAGACCCAGTACTTC.